This TCR beta chain is drawn from a study of OX40 agonist ivuxolimab in advanced cancers. Study-level background: Dose-escalation patients suffered from hepatocellular carcinoma, melanoma, renal cell or head and neck cancer. The mean age was about 57 years, ranging from about 20 to 90, with 80% to 85% of participants male. Therapy given before enrollment (anti-PD-1, anti-PD-L1 or anti-CTLA-4) was allowed, and around 44% had some.

Baseline was the first blood sampling point, followed by cycle 4 day 1 and cycle 7 day 1. V was pared by 1 base and J by 0 bases, with 4 bases between. Germline CDR1 GTSNPN, CDR2 SVGIG (reference sequence). This CDR3 is built from 13 residues. Measured with immunoSEQ multiplex PCR; TCRdb has only the in-frame clones, and not every one. The repertoire consists of 100,000 to 110,000 clones, with approximately 91% occurring once and the leading ten covering less than 0.2%. The sample in question was CD4+ or CD8+ T cells sorted from blood, obtained in a trial of the OX40 agonist ivuxolimab. The sequence was collected from an adult with an advanced solid tumor such as melanoma, head and neck, liver or kidney cancer. The V and J genes are TRBV30 and TRBJ1-3; no reliable D call. CDR3 sequence: CAWSGSSGNTIYF. The CDR3 DNA sequence: TGTGCCTGGAGTGGGTCCTCTGGAAACACCATATATTTT.